This T cell receptor beta chain came from a study of Graves' ophthalmopathy and Graves' hyperthyroidism. Hyperthyroidism patients were newly diagnosed, under 2 months' duration, aged 18 to 65. Other autoimmune disease, uncontrolled infection, pregnancy and lactation led to exclusion. This clonotype was seen many times. As yet, its antigen is unknown. The authors amplified TCR beta CDR3 regions from RNA transcripts. HTBI-primed first-round RT-PCR preceded second-round multiplex PCR. MiXCR, applied by TCRdb to the multiplex PCR reads, yields one record per CDR3 protein. The sample shows just over 600,000 distinct CDR3 sequences, 20% to 25% of them seen only once. Study findings and constraints: Ophthalmopathy was separated from stable hyperthyroidism by a 13-signature model with 87.88% sensitivity and 65% to 82% specificity. Ophthalmopathy progression cases were predicted by the model with approximately 71% sensitivity and almost 75% specificity.

Germline V gene sequence: CDR1 MNHEY, CDR2 SVGAGI. This CDR3 is 13 amino acids long. Trimming left V 2 bases short and J 2 bases short, with 6 bases between. This sequence originates from a woman under 30 with stable Graves' hyperthyroidism. Some clones in this sample may be carry-over from other donors' samples. The chain combines TRBV6-5 with TRBJ1-2; D remains unclear. Sample: peripheral blood. The DNA of the CDR3 is TGTGCCAGCAGTTACGGACTAAACTATGGCTACACCTTC. It yields the protein CASSYGLNYGYTF.